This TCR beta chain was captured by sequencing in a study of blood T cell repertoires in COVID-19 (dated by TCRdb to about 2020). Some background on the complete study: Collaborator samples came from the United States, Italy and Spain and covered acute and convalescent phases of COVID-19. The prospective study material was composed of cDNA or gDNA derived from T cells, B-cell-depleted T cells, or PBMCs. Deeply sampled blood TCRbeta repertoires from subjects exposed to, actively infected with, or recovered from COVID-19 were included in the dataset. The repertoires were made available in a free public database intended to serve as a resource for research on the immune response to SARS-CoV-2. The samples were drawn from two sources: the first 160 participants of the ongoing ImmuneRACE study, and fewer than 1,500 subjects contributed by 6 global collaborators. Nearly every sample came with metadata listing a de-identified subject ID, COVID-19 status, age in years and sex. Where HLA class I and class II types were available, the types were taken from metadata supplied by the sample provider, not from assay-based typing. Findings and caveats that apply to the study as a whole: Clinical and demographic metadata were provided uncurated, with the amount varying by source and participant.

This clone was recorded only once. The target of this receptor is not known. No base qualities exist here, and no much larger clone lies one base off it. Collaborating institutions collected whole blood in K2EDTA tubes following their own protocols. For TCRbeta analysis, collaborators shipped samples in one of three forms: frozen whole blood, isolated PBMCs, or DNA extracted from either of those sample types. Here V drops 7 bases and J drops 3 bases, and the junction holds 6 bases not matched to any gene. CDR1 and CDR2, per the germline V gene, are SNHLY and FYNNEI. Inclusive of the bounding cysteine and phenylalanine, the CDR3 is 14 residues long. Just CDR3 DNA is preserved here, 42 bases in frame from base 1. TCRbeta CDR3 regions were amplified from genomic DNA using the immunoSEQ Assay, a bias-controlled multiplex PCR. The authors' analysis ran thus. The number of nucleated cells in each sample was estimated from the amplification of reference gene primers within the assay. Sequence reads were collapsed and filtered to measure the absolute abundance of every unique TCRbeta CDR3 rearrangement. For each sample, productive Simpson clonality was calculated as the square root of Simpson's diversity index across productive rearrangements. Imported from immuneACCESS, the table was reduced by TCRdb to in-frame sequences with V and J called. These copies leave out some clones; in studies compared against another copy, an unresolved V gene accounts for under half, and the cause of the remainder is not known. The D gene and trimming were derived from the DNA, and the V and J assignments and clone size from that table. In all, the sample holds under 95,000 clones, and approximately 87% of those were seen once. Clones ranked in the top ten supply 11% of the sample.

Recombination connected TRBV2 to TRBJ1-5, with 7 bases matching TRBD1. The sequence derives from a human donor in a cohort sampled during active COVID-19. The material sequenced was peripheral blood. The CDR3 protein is CASKDTGVNQPQHF. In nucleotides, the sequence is TGTGCCAGCAAGGATACAGGGGTCAATCAGCCCCAGCATTTT.